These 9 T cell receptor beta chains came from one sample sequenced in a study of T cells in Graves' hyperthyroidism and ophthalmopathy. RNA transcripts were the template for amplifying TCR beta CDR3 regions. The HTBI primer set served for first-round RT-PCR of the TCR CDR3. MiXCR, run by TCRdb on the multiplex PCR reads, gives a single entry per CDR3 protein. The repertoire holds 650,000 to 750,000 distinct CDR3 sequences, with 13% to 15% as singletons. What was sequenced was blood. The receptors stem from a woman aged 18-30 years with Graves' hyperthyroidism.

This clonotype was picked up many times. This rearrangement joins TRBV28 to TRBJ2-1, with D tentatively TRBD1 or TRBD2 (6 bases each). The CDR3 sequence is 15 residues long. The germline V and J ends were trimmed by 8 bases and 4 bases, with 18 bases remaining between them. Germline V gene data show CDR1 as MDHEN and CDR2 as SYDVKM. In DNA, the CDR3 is TGTGCCAGCCAAAAGGGGGGCGGGATGTACAATGAGCAGTTCTTC. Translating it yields CASQKGGGMYNEQFF.

The CDR3 DNA reads as TGTGCCAGCAGCTTATTGTTTTCCGGGACTAGCGGGAGGTATGAGCAGTTCTTC. Translation: CASSLLFSGTSGRYEQFF. This chain joins TRBV7-9 and TRBJ2-1; 15 nucleotides align to TRBD2. Trimming at V came to 2 bases and at J to 8 bases, leaving 10 bases not matched to a gene. Germline V gives CDR1 SEHNR, CDR2 FQNEAQ (reference sequence). The CDR3 sequence is 18 residues long.

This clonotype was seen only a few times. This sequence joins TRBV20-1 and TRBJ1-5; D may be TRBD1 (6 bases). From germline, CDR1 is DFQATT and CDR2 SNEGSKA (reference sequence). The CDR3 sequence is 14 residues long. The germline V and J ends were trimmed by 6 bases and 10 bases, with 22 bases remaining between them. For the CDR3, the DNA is TGCAGTGCCCAGGGACACTCCGCCAAGGAACCCCAGCATTTT. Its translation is CSAQGHSAKEPQHF.

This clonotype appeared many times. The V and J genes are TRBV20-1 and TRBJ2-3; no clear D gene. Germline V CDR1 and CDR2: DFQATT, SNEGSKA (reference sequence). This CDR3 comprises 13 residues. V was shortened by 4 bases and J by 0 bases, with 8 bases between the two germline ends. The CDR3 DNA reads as TGCAGTGCTACAGAAACTAGCACAGATACGCAGTATTTT. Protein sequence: CSATETSTDTQYF.

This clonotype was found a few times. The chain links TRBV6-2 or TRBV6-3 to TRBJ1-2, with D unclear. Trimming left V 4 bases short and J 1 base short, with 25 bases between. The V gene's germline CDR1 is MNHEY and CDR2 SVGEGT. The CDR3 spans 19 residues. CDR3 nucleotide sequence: TGTGCCAGCAGTTCCCCAACAACGAGGACTGTTAGGAATAACTATGGCTACACCTTC. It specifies CASSSPTTRTVRNNYGYTF.

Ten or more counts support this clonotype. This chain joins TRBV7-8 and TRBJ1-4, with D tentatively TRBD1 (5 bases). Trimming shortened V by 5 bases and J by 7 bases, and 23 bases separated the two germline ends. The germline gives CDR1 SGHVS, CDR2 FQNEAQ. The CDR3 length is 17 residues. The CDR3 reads CASSPKGGPGRSEKLFF. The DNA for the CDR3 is TGTGCCAGCAGCCCCAAGGGCGGGCCAGGGCGGAGTGAAAAACTGTTTTTT. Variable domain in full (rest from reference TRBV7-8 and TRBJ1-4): GAGVSQSPRYKVAKRGQDVALRCDPISGHVSLFWYQQALGQGPEFLTYFQNEAQLDKSGLPSDRFFAERPEGSVSTLKIQRTQQEDSAVYLCASSPKGGPGRSEKLFFGSGTQLSVL.

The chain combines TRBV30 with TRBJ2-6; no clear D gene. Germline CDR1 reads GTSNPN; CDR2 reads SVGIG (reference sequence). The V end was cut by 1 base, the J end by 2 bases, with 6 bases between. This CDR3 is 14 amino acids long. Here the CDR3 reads CAWSAGAGANVLTF. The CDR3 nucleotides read TGTGCCTGGAGTGCTGGTGCTGGGGCCAACGTCCTGACTTTC.

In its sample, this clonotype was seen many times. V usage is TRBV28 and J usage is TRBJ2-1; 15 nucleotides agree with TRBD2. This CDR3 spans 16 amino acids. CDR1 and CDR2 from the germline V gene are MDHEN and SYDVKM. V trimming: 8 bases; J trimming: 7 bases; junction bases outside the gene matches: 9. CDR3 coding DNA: TGTGCCAGCGATTATCCCGGGACTAGCGGGAGGAATGAGCAGTTCTTC. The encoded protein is CASDYPGTSGRNEQFF.

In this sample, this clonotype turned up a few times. CDR3 loop: CSVGTSFSYNEQFF. The CDR3 DNA reads TGCAGCGTTGGGACTAGCTTCTCCTACAATGAGCAGTTCTTC. The chain links TRBV29-1 to TRBJ2-1, with 8 bases aligning to TRBD2. Germline V lookup: CDR1 SQVTM, CDR2 ANQGSEA. The CDR3 runs 14 residues. J lost 0 bases, V lost 4 bases, and 2 bases had no gene match.